These 24 T cell receptor beta chains originate from one sample sequenced in a study of T cell repertoires in cytomegalovirus infection. TCRdb re-analysed the reads in MiXCR, keeping a single row per CDR3 protein. Found here are 490,000 or so distinct CDR3 sequences, around 11% of them singletons; the top ten hold approximately 10%. The specimen sequenced was PBMCs. The receptors come from a human donor in good health (CMV status not recorded). Some clones in this sample may be carry-over from other donors' samples.

This clonotype showed up many times. This chain links TRBV4-1 with TRBJ1-3; D not certain. The CDR3 runs to 15 residues. Germline-derived CDR1 and CDR2 are MGHRA and YSYEKL. Trimming took 2 bases from V and 0 from J, leaving 8 bases between them. For the CDR3, the DNA is TGCGCCAGCAGCCAACATACAGCCTCTGGAAACACCATATATTTT. This codes for CASSQHTASGNTIYF.

This clonotype was seen ten or more times. The gene calls are TRBV29-1 and TRBJ2-2; 9 bases map to TRBD1. There are 17 residues in the CDR3. Per germline, CDR1 SQVTM and CDR2 ANQGSEA. The V and J ends lost 6 bases and 0 bases, in that order; junction bases with no gene match: 11. The CDR3 DNA is TGCAGCGTGGACCCGGGACAGGGCTATTCGAACACCGGGGAGCTGTTTTTT. Protein: CSVDPGQGYSNTGELFF.

This clonotype has a count of ten or more. The V call is TRBV6-1, the J call TRBJ2-7; D ambiguous. Germline CDR1 is MNHNS and CDR2 is SASEGT. This CDR3 is 14 amino acids long. The V and J ends lost 2 bases and 13 bases respectively, with 21 bases between them. This chain's CDR3 is CASSEHKMPFHPYF. CDR3 DNA: TGTGCCAGCAGTGAACACAAGATGCCCTTCCATCCCTACTTC.

This clonotype has a count of ten or more. V is TRBV19 and J is TRBJ1-5, with D hard to call. Trimming removed 3 bases from V and 9 bases from J, with 18 bases in between. This CDR3 comprises 15 residues. The V gene's germline CDR1 is LNHDA and CDR2 SQIVND (reference sequence). Here the CDR3 DNA reads TGTGCCAGTAGTATGGGTTTCAGTGGATCGTCGCCCCAGCATTTT. The encoded protein is CASSMGFSGSSPQHF.

V gene TRBV20-1 combines with J gene TRBJ2-1, with 7 bases aligning to TRBD2. The CDR3 has 15 residues. The ends lost 0 bases at V and 3 bases at J; junction bases unmatched: 5. Germline lookup yields CDR1 DFQATT and CDR2 SNEGSKA (reference sequence). CDR3 loop: CSARDASGDYNEQFF. CDR3 sequence (DNA): TGCAGTGCTAGAGATGCTAGCGGAGACTACAATGAGCAGTTCTTC.

In this sample, this clonotype turned up many times. This chain links TRBV11-1 with TRBJ2-2; possible D gene TRBD1, 6 bases. V dropped 6 bases and J dropped 3 bases, with 11 bases sitting between them. CDR1 is SGHAT and CDR2 is FQDESV in the germline V gene (reference sequence). The CDR3 is 14 residues long. CDR3 DNA: TGTGCCAGCAGACCAGGGGTAGACACCGGGGAGCTGTTTTTT. This translates into CASRPGVDTGELFF.

This chain uses TRBV6-6 with TRBJ2-7, with D hard to call. This CDR3 has 15 amino acids. Germline V gene sequence: CDR1 MNHNY, CDR2 SVGAGI (reference sequence). The V and J ends lost 6 bases and 2 bases respectively, with 17 bases between them. CDR3 region: CASRDAGNLTYEQYF. Here the CDR3 DNA reads TGTGCCAGCAGGGATGCAGGAAATTTAACCTACGAGCAGTACTTC.

The genes are TRBV20-1 and TRBJ1-5; TRBD1 is a possible D gene (6 bases). The CDR3 loop spans 13 amino acids. CDR1 is DFQATT, CDR2 SNEGSKA, per germline (reference sequence). Trimming stripped 3 bases from V and 5 bases from J, with 11 bases between. CDR3 sequence reads: CSASQQGYQPQHF. CDR3 nucleotide sequence: TGCAGTGCTAGTCAACAGGGCTATCAGCCCCAGCATTTT.

In this sample, this clonotype turned up a few times. The genes are TRBV14 and TRBJ2-1, with 7 bases that match TRBD1. Germline V gives CDR1 SGHDN, CDR2 FVKESK. The CDR3 loop spans 11 amino acids. Trimming at V came to 4 bases and at J to 12 bases, leaving 3 bases not matched to a gene. Written as DNA, the CDR3 is TGTGCCAGCAGCCTTGGGACAGCGCAGTTCTTC. Its protein is CASSLGTAQFF.

This clonotype was observed at least ten times. The genes are TRBV5-6 and TRBJ1-5, with D perhaps matching TRBD1 (5 bases). The CDR3 sequence is 12 residues long. Germline assignment: CDR1 SGHDT and CDR2 YYEEEE. Between the trimmed V and J ends, which lost 2 bases and 9 bases, there was a span of 9 bases. The CDR3 is CASSLGARPQHF. The CDR3 DNA reads as TGTGCCAGCAGCTTAGGGGCCCGGCCCCAGCATTTT.

Only a few counts were recorded for this clonotype. The chain couples TRBV6-6 to TRBJ2-6; no clear D gene. The ends were cut back, 2 bases at V and 0 bases at J, with 5 bases in the middle. Germline loops: CDR1 MNHNY, CDR2 SVGAGI (reference sequence). There are 15 residues in the CDR3. The CDR3 nucleotides are TGTGCCAGCAGTTACAGACCCTCTGGGGCCAACGTCCTGACTTTC. Translated, it gives CASSYRPSGANVLTF.

Points on this clonotype: A read error may produce the germline difference seen at one junction end. The chain combines TRBV13 with TRBJ1-2; maybe TRBD1 (6 bases). In germline, CDR1 is PRHDT, CDR2 FYEKMQ (reference sequence). The CDR3 loop spans 13 amino acids. CDR3 bases: TGCGCCAGCAGCTTGGTAAGGGGGGTCGGCTACACCTTC. This translates into CASSLVRGVGYTF.

V is TRBV5-4 and J is TRBJ1-6; D gene ambiguous. Germline V CDR1 and CDR2: SGHNT, YYREEE (reference sequence). The CDR3 length is 14 residues. V was shortened by 4 bases and J by 9 bases, with 14 bases between the two germline ends. The CDR3 DNA is TGTGCCAGCAGCCGCCAGGATGAGGTTTCACCCCTCCACTTT. It encodes CASSRQDEVSPLHF. The full variable domain, its missing parts supplied by reference TRBV5-4 and TRBJ1-6, is ETGVTQSPTHLIKTRGQQVTLRCSSQSGHNTVSWYQQALGQGPQFIFQYYREEENGRGNFPPRFSGLQFPNYSSELNVNALELDDSALYLCASSRQDEVSPLHFGNGTRLTVT.

This clonotype was recorded many times. The chain carries TRBV12-3 or TRBV12-4 and TRBJ1-4; tentatively, D is TRBD1 (6 bases). The V end lost 3 bases, the J end lost 8 bases, and 13 bases lay between the germline ends. This CDR3 has 14 residues. The CDR3: CASSFQGSGEKLFF. In DNA form, the CDR3 reads TGTGCCAGCAGTTTCCAGGGGTCGGGGGAAAAACTGTTTTTT.

This clonotype was detected ten times or more. The genes are TRBV7-9 and TRBJ2-1; a possible D gene is TRBD2 (5 bases). Germline V CDR1 and CDR2: SEHNR, FQNEAQ (reference sequence). CDR3 length: 16 amino acids. Trimming removed 4 bases from V and 2 bases from J, with 15 bases in between. In DNA form, the CDR3 reads TGTGCCAGCAGCTCGCCGTCGGCCGGGACCTACAATGAGCAGTTCTTC. Translating gives CASSSPSAGTYNEQFF.

This clonotype was recorded at least ten times. The gene calls are TRBV5-1 and TRBJ2-3, with no clear D. The length of the CDR3 is 17 residues. Germline V gene data show CDR1 as SGHRS and CDR2 as YFSETQ. With 4 bases removed from V and 2 bases from J, the gap between germline ends came to 20 bases. CDR3 protein: CASSPMTDFANTDTQYF. The CDR3 DNA is TGCGCCAGCAGCCCGATGACCGATTTCGCTAACACAGATACGCAGTATTTT.

There are many counts of this clonotype. The chain has TRBV5-1 and TRBJ2-7, with D unresolved. The CDR3 has 12 residues. The germline CDR1 and CDR2 sequences are SGHRS and YFSETQ. Trimming left V 2 bases short and J 5 bases short, with 8 bases between. CDR3: CASSFFSDEQYF. The CDR3 DNA sequence: TGCGCCAGCAGCTTTTTCAGTGACGAGCAGTACTTC.

At least ten counts were recorded for this clonotype. The chain recombines TRBV7-9 with TRBJ1-1; 8 bases fit TRBD1. The CDR3 has 14 residues. With V trimmed by 2 bases and J by 1 base, 0 bases remained unmatched. Germline CDR1 and CDR2: SEHNR and FQNEAQ (reference sequence). The CDR3 DNA follows: TGTGCCAGCAGCTTACAGGGGGCGAACACTGAAGCTTTCTTT. Encoded protein: CASSLQGANTEAFF.

CDR3 DNA sequence: TGTGCCACCTCCCCGAACGGCTATAGCAATCAGCCCCAGCATTTT. Residues: CATSPNGYSNQPQHF. This sequence joins TRBV6-6 and TRBJ1-5; D remains unclear. V lost 10 bases, J lost 0 bases, and 16 bases lay in between. The CDR3 is 15 residues long. Per germline, CDR1 MNHNY and CDR2 SVGAGI (reference sequence).

The chain uses TRBV10-3 and TRBJ2-1; TRBD2 agrees at 9 bases. The V segment lost 3 bases and the J segment 8 bases; nucleotides outside the gene matches: 8. This CDR3 has 15 residues. The germline CDR1 and CDR2 sequences are ENHRY and SYGVKD. The CDR3 loop is CAISELAGGPYEQFF. In nucleotides, the CDR3 is TGTGCCATCAGTGAACTGGCGGGAGGGCCCTATGAGCAGTTCTTC.

In this sample, this clonotype turned up many times. The chain links TRBV7-8 to TRBJ2-7, with 10 bases matching TRBD2. The CDR3 loop spans 15 amino acids. Germline V gene lookup returns CDR1 SGHVS and CDR2 FQNEAQ. V lost 5 bases, J lost 1 base, and 5 bases stayed unmatched. CDR3 sequence: CASSPLAGPSYEQYF. The CDR3 DNA follows: TGTGCCAGCAGCCCACTAGCGGGACCGTCCTACGAGCAGTACTTC.

This clonotype was observed a few times. The chain couples TRBV20-1 to TRBJ2-6; the D is unclear. From germline, CDR1 is DFQATT and CDR2 SNEGSKA (reference sequence). V was pared by 1 base and J by 2 bases, with 9 bases between. This CDR3 has 15 residues. Here the CDR3 DNA reads TGCAGTGCTAGAGTGCCCTCACCTGGGGCCAACGTCCTGACTTTC. Translated, it gives CSARVPSPGANVLTF.

This clonotype was counted ten times or more. This rearrangement joins TRBV12-3 or TRBV12-4 to TRBJ2-3; TRBD2 agrees at 11 bases. The CDR3 spans 18 residues. V lost 0 bases and J lost 5; bases outside the gene matches: 10. The CDR3 DNA reads TGTGCCAGCAGTTTAGCCCAGGGTAGCGGGGGGGCTAGAGATACGCAGTATTTT. It is translated as CASSLAQGSGGARDTQYF.

The V gene is TRBV5-1, the J gene TRBJ2-1; 10 nucleotides match TRBD2. V lost 2 bases and J lost 7; bases outside the gene matches: 18. The length of the CDR3 is 19 residues. Germline CDR1 and CDR2: SGHRS and YFSETQ. CDR3 in amino acids: CASSFSSGRGAVGMNEQFF. CDR3 DNA: TGCGCCAGCAGCTTCTCTAGCGGGAGAGGTGCGGTAGGTATGAATGAGCAGTTCTTC.